The 4 T cell receptor beta chains below come from one sample, sequenced in a study of blood T cell repertoires in COVID-19. Repertoires were generated with immunoSEQ multiplex PCR, while TCRdb's copy carries only in-frame clones and drops some. The table has some 14,000 clones, approximately 90% seen once. Sequencing was performed on peripheral blood. The receptors derive from a human donor in a cohort sampled during active COVID-19.

The chain combines TRBV30 with TRBJ2-7; D call uncertain. This CDR3 contains 16 residues. V lost 2 bases and J lost 0, with 17 bases in between. CDR1 is GTSNPN, CDR2 SVGIG, per germline (reference sequence). CDR3 coding DNA: TGTGCCTGGAGTTCCGTCCTATCACCTTACTCCTACGAGCAGTACTTC. Encoded protein: CAWSSVLSPYSYEQYF. The variable domain in full, with the rest retrieved from reference TRBV30 and TRBJ2-7, is SQTIHQWPATLVQPVGSPLSLECTVEGTSNPNLYWYRQAAGRGLQLLFYSVGIGQISSEVPQNLSASRPQDRQFILSSKKLLLSDSGFYLCAWSSVLSPYSYEQYFGPGTRLTVT.

The chain carries TRBV6-4 and TRBJ2-5; D possibly corresponds to TRBD1 (5 bases). Germline V CDR1 and CDR2: MRHNA, SNTAGT. The CDR3 is made up of 14 amino acids. Trimming cost V 3 bases and J 5 bases, with 13 bases left between them. The DNA of the CDR3 is TGTGCCAGCAGTGAGCCACAGGCAGTGGAGACCCAGTACTTC. It encodes CASSEPQAVETQYF.

This clone was seen only once. The CDR3 is CATSSGTEAFF. CDR3 bases: TGTGCCACCTCGAGTGGCACTGAAGCTTTCTTT. This chain links TRBV15 with TRBJ1-1; no reliable D call. Germline CDR1 reads LNHNV; CDR2 reads YYDKDF (reference sequence). There are 11 residues in the CDR3. V was cut by 8 bases and J by 4 bases, with 8 bases left in between.

V is TRBV14 and J is TRBJ1-2; no firm D call. Trimming removed 4 bases at V and 4 bases at J, with 13 bases between. The length of the CDR3 is 14 residues. Germline V gene sequence: CDR1 SGHDN, CDR2 FVKESK. DNA of the CDR3: TGTGCCAGCAGCCCCCGGGAAGACCGCTATGGCTACACCTTC. This translates into CASSPREDRYGYTF. The variable domain in full, completed from reference TRBV14 and TRBJ1-2, reads EAGVTQFPSHSVIEKGQTVTLRCDPISGHDNLYWYRRVMGKEIKFLLHFVKESKQDESGMPNNRFLAERTGGTYSTLKVQPAELEDSGVYFCASSPREDRYGYTFGSGTRLTVV.